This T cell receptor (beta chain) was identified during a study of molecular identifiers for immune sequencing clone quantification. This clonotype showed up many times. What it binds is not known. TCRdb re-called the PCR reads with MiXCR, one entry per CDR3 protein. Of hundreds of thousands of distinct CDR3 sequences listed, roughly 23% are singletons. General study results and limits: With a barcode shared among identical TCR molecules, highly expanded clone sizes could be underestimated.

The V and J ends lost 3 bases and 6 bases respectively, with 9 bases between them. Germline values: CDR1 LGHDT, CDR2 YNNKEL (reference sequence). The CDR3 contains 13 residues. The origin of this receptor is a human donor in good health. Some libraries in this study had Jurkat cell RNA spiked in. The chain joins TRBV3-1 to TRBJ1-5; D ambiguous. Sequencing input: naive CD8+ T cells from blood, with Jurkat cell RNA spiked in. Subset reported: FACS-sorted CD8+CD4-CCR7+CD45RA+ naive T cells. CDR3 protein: CASSQGSGQPQHF. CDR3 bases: TGTGCCAGCAGCCAGGGGTCGGGTCAGCCCCAGCATTTT.